This is a list of T cell receptor beta chains from one sample in a study of T cell responses to AZD1222 COVID-19 vaccine. TCRdb's table, derived via immunoSEQ multiplex PCR, lists solely in-frame clones and lacks some. The data contain 240,000 or so clones, 85% to 95% of them singletons. The sample consisted of peripheral blood, taken on day 0 of AZD1222 vaccination. The receptors were sampled from an adult in good health. Each CDR3 is given with its conserved first and last residue. A D gene is named only where the DNA matches it firmly. Size is omitted from some rows. Given values are once, few, many or a class for expanded clones.

J | V | D | size | DNA | CDR3
TRBJ2-7 | TRBV30 | TRBD1 | - | TGTGCCTGGAGTGTCCAGGGGGCCTACGAGCAGTACTTC | CAWSVQGAYEQYF
TRBJ2-3 | TRBV3-1/TRBV3-2 | TRBD2 | - | TGTGCCAGCAGCCACCGGACTAGCGGGGGGGCCAGAGATACGCAGTATTTT | CASSHRTSGGARDTQYF
TRBJ1-4 | TRBV4-1 | TRBD1 | few | TGCGCCAGCAGCCTCCCCACGGCAGGGGGCGCGGGAAAACTGTTTTTT | CASSLPTAGGAGKLFF
TRBJ2-7 | TRBV28 | - | - | TGTGCCAGCAGTTTACCCCGCTACGAGCAGTACTTC | CASSLPRYEQYF
TRBJ2-1 | TRBV28 | TRBD2 | few | TGTGCCAGCAGCTCTAGAACTAGCGGGAGTGGGGATGAGCAGTTCTTC | CASSSRTSGSGDEQFF
TRBJ2-1 | TRBV2 | - | once | TGTGCCAGCAGTGACACATGGGGAGAGCAGTTCTTC | CASSDTWGEQFF
TRBJ2-7 | TRBV5-6 | - | - | TGTGCCAGCAGCTCACCCGGGGCCGAGCAGTACTTC | CASSSPGAEQYF
TRBJ2-5 | TRBV5-1 | TRBD1 | - | TGCGCCAGCAGCTCCGGGACAGGGGGCAGGGAGACCCAGTACTTC | CASSSGTGGRETQYF
TRBJ1-4 | TRBV18 | TRBD1 | - | TGTGCCAGCACTACGACCGGGACAGCCGATGAAAAACTGTTTTTT | CASTTTGTADEKLFF
TRBJ1-6 | TRBV5-6 | TRBD1 | - | TGTGCCAGCAGCTTGGTTGGAGGGGGCGTTAATTCACCCCTCCACTTT | CASSLVGGGVNSPLHF
TRBJ2-5 | TRBV24-1 | - | - | TGTGCCACCAGTGTCACAGGGCGGGAGACCCAGTACTTC | CATSVTGRETQYF
TRBJ1-1 | TRBV7-3 | - | - | TGTGCCAGCAGCTCCGCCCCGGACACTGAAGCTTTCTTT | CASSSAPDTEAFF
TRBJ1-1 | TRBV13 | - | - | TGTGCCAGCAGCTTAGTGGGGGAGGCGGCTTTCTTT | CASSLVGEAAFF
TRBJ1-6 | TRBV7-8 | TRBD1 | - | TGTGCCAGCAGCGCGGACAGGGCATTTTCACCCCTCCACTTT | CASSADRAFSPLHF
TRBJ1-2 | TRBV11-2 | - | - | TGTGCCAGCAGCTCAGTGGGGAGGTTCAATGGCTACACCTTC | CASSSVGRFNGYTF
TRBJ1-5 | TRBV28 | - | - | TGTGCCAGCAGTAGGGTCAAGGGGAGCAATCAGCCCCAGCATTTT | CASSRVKGSNQPQHF
TRBJ2-7 | TRBV2 | - | few | TGTGCCAGCAGAAAAGAAGCGGACTTGTCCTACGAGCAGTACTTC | CASRKEADLSYEQYF
TRBJ1-3 | TRBV28 | - | - | TGTGCCAGCGTAGCCCCAGGATTAGGCGGAAACACCATATATTTT | CASVAPGLGGNTIYF
TRBJ2-6 | TRBV2 | - | once | TGTGCCAGCACTTGGTCGGCGGGTTCTGGGGCCAACGTCCTGACTTTC | CASTWSAGSGANVLTF
TRBJ1-5 | TRBV4-1 | - | - | TGCGCCAGCAGCCCCCCCGGGGAGCCCCAGCATTTT | CASSPPGEPQHF
TRBJ2-1 | TRBV7-8 | - | - | TGTGCCAGCAGCTTAAGGCGAAGGGTGGCCTCCTACAATGAGCAGTTCTTC | CASSLRRRVASYNEQFF
TRBJ1-6 | TRBV4-3 | - | - | TGCGCCAGCAGCCAAGTGTCCGGCAGGGCGAATTCACCCCTCCACTTT | CASSQVSGRANSPLHF
TRBJ2-2 | TRBV19 | - | once | TGTGCCAGTACCCCGGTAGGACAGTTTAACACCGGGGAGCTGTTTTTT | CASTPVGQFNTGELFF
TRBJ1-4 | TRBV3-1/TRBV3-2 | TRBD1 | once | TGTGCCAGCAGCCCCTTACAGACAGGGGGTAATGAAAAACTGTTTTTT | CASSPLQTGGNEKLFF
TRBJ2-7 | TRBV10-3 | - | - | TGTGCCATCTCAGGGAGGGGGGGCTTCTCCTACGAGCAGTACTTC | CAISGRGGFSYEQYF
TRBJ1-5 | TRBV28 | - | - | TGTGCCAGCAGCCAAGGGGCTTATAGCAATCAGCCCCAGCATTTT | CASSQGAYSNQPQHF
TRBJ2-5 | TRBV10-1 | - | - | TGCGCCAGCAGTGACGGACTGATCCAAGAGACCCAGTACTTC | CASSDGLIQETQYF
TRBJ2-1 | TRBV30 | - | once | TGTGCCTGGAGTGTATTGGAGCTAATTGATTACAATGAGCAGTTCTTC | CAWSVLELIDYNEQFF
TRBJ1-4 | TRBV10-3 | - | - | TGTGCCATCAGGGGATCACAGGGCGGAAAACTGTTTTTT | CAIRGSQGGKLFF
TRBJ1-5 | TRBV5-1 | TRBD1 | - | TGCGCCAGCAGCCCAGGGGGGACAGGTCAGCCCCAGCATTTT | CASSPGGTGQPQHF
TRBJ1-1 | TRBV10-1 | TRBD1 | once | TGCGCCAGCAGTGAAGACAGGGTGAACACTGAAGCTTTCTTT | CASSEDRVNTEAFF
TRBJ2-2 | TRBV4-3 | - | - | TGCGCCAGCAGCCAAGAAATAGGACCGAACACCGGGGAGCTGTTTTTT | CASSQEIGPNTGELFF
TRBJ2-1 | TRBV2 | - | - | TGTGCCAGCAGTGAAGAGGCTAGCGTGGTCTTC | CASSEEASVVF
TRBJ1-2 | TRBV6-5 | - | once | TGTGCCAGCAGATTTACGATTGGACGGAACTATGGCTACACCTTC | CASRFTIGRNYGYTF
TRBJ2-1 | TRBV5-1 | - | - | TGCGCCAGCAGCTTGTATCCGGGACATAGCTACAATGAGCAGTTCTTC | CASSLYPGHSYNEQFF
TRBJ1-5 | TRBV29-1 | - | - | TGCAGCGTTAGGGGGGACCTTAGCAATCAGCCCCAGCATTTT | CSVRGDLSNQPQHF